This T cell receptor beta chain is from a study of OX40 agonist ivuxolimab in advanced cancers. Germline lookup yields CDR1 SGHRS and CDR2 YFSETQ. The CDR3 runs to 14 residues. V lost 0 bases and J lost 3, with 9 bases in between. Here immunoSEQ multiplex PCR was the method, and the copy in TCRdb shows in-frame clones only, minus some. Of approximately 65,000 clones listed, roughly 90% were seen once; the top ten hold roughly 0.6%. This clone was seen just once. This rearrangement joins TRBV5-1 to TRBJ1-1; D is unclear. The specimen comprised CD4+ or CD8+ T cells sorted from blood, sampled in a trial of the OX40 agonist ivuxolimab. This sequence originates from an adult with an advanced solid tumor such as melanoma, head and neck, liver or kidney cancer. The CDR3 reads CASSLGPPDTEAFF. The CDR3 DNA reads TGCGCCAGCAGCTTGGGTCCACCCGACACTGAAGCTTTCTTT.